This is a list of T cell receptor beta chains from one sample in a study of T cell responses to AZD1222 COVID-19 vaccine. Some clones are missing from TCRdb's copy, which holds only in-frame ones; the method was immunoSEQ multiplex PCR. Of roughly 95,000 clones detected, 88% appear once; the ten largest clones hold roughly 2.7%. The material was peripheral blood, obtained on day 0 of AZD1222 vaccination. All receptors come from an adult in good health. Each CDR3 is given with its conserved first and last residue. A D gene is named only where the DNA matches it firmly. Some rows have no size entry. The others give once, few or many, or a class for an expanded clone.

DNA	CDR3	V	J	size	D
TGTGCCAGCAGCTTGAGTGGGAGGGTGGGGTTCTTC	CASSLSGRVGFF	TRBV5-6	TRBJ2-1	NA	TRBD2
TGCGCCAGCAGCTTGGCCCCGGCGCGGGGGTTAAATGAGCAGTTCTTC	CASSLAPARGLNEQFF	TRBV5-1	TRBJ2-1	few	TRBD2
TGTGCCAGCTCCCCAGGAAGTAACTATGGCTACACCTTC	CASSPGSNYGYTF	TRBV18	TRBJ1-2	NA	NA
TGTGCCTGGAGTAAGGGACAGATAAACACTGAAGCTTTCTTT	CAWSKGQINTEAFF	TRBV30	TRBJ1-1	NA	TRBD1
TGTGCCAGAAGCTTGGGGGCAAACATTCAGTACTTC	CARSLGANIQYF	TRBV5-3	TRBJ2-4	many	NA
TGTGCCAGCAGTTTACCGGGGAACTATGGCTACACCTTC	CASSLPGNYGYTF	TRBV28	TRBJ1-2	NA	NA
TGTGCCAGCAGATACGCCTACAGGGGAAATCAGCCCCAGCATTTT	CASRYAYRGNQPQHF	TRBV6-2/TRBV6-3	TRBJ1-5	NA	TRBD1
TGTGCCAGTCTTAAGGACGGGACGTGGTTCGGATTGGTGAATTTAGAATATGGCTACACCTTC	CASLKDGTWFGLVNLEYGYTF	TRBV19	TRBJ1-2	once	NA
TGCGCCAGCAGCGACAGGGTAAACACTGAAGCTTTCTTT	CASSDRVNTEAFF	TRBV10-2	TRBJ1-1	NA	TRBD1
TGTGCCAGTAAATACTTAACAGGAAATGAGCAGTTCTTC	CASKYLTGNEQFF	TRBV7-9	TRBJ2-1	few	NA
TGTGCCAGCAGCGGCCCGAAGGTGGGACAGGGCTCCTACGAGCAGTACTTC	CASSGPKVGQGSYEQYF	TRBV7-9	TRBJ2-7	NA	TRBD1
TGTGCCAGCAGCTTGGACGTAGCGGGAGGAAGAACACAGTTCTTC	CASSLDVAGGRTQFF	TRBV5-5	TRBJ2-1	NA	TRBD2
TGTGCCAGCAGTTTTCGGGTGGGCCAAGAGACCCAGTACTTC	CASSFRVGQETQYF	TRBV28	TRBJ2-5	NA	NA